This T cell receptor (beta chain) was recovered during a study of T cell repertoires in cytomegalovirus infection. Overall study context: Public TCR beta signatures marked donors with CMV infection and the matching HLA.

Study-level points and caveats: HLA-C-restricted TCR beta clonotypes specific for CMV led the ex vivo response.

TCRdb reprocessed the reads with MiXCR, giving one entry per CDR3 protein. The sample lists about 490,000 distinct CDR3 sequences, 10% to 12% occurring once. This clonotype was observed many times. Its matching antigen is unknown. V lost 4 bases and J lost 0, with 10 bases in between. The CDR3 contains 16 residues. Germline CDR1 is SGHVS and CDR2 is FNYEAQ. Material for sequencing was PBMCs. The TCR sequence derives from a human donor in good health (CMV status not recorded). Some clones in this sample may be carry-over from other donors' samples. This chain links TRBV7-6 with TRBJ2-6; the D gene is possibly TRBD1 (5 bases). CDR3: CASSSRATSGANVLTF. CDR3 in DNA: TGTGCCAGCAGCTCCAGGGCCACCTCTGGGGCCAACGTCCTGACTTTC.